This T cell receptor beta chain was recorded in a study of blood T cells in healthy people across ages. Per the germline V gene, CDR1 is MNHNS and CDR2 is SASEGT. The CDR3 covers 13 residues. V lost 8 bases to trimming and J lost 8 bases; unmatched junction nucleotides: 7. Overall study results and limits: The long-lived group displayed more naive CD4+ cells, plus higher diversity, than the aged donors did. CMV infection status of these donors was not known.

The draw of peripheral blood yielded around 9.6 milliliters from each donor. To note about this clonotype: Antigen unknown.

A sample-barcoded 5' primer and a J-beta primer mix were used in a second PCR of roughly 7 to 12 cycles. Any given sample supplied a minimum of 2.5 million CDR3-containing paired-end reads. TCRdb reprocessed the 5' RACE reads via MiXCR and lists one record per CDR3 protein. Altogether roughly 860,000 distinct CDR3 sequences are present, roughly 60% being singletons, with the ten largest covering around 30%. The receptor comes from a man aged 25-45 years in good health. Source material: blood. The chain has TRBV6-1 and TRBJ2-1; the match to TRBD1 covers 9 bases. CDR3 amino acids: CASRTGDVYEQFF. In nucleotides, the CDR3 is TGTGCCAGCCGGACAGGGGATGTATATGAGCAGTTCTTC.